A single sample is the source of the 21 T cell receptor beta chains below, sequenced in a study of T-cell reconstitution after alpha-beta-depleted transplantation in children. As it was prepared, the TCRbeta library received unique molecular identifiers. TCRdb reprocessed the PCR reads with MiXCR, giving one entry per CDR3 protein. The table records around 300,000 distinct CDR3 sequences, about a quarter of them present only once. Material: PBMCs, mostly from graft donor cells, obtained 180 days after TCRalphabeta/CD19-depleted stem cell transplant. All receptors derive from a male patient younger than 18 who had a stem cell transplant for acute lymphoblastic leukemia, so the T cells may come from the graft donor.

The chain recombines TRBV4-1 with TRBJ2-3; 8 bases are shared with TRBD2. This CDR3 is 15 amino acids long. The V and J ends lost 0 bases and 6 bases, in that order; junction bases with no gene match: 5. Germline V gives CDR1 MGHRA, CDR2 YSYEKL. CDR3 amino acids: CASSQDGGRPDTQYF. As DNA, the CDR3 is TGCGCCAGCAGCCAAGATGGCGGGAGGCCGGATACGCAGTATTTT.

The V call is TRBV2, the J call TRBJ2-3; D remains unclear. The CDR3 spans 13 residues. Germline values: CDR1 SNHLY, CDR2 FYNNEI. V was cut by 7 bases and J by 2 bases, with 10 bases left in between. The DNA for the CDR3 is TGTGCCAGCACGGACGGTAACACAGATACGCAGTATTTT. Its translation is CASTDGNTDTQYF. The entire variable domain, with the rest obtained from reference TRBV2 and TRBJ2-3, is as follows: EPEVTQTPSHQVTQMGQEVILRCVPISNHLYFYWYRQILGQKVEFLVSFYNNEISEKSEIFDDQFSVERPDGSNFTLKIRSTKLEDSAMYFCASTDGNTDTQYFGPGTRLTVL.

The chain employs TRBV5-1 and TRBJ2-2; D call uncertain. CDR1 SGHRS and CDR2 YFSETQ come from the germline V gene. Trimming stripped 0 bases from V and 0 bases from J, with 6 bases between. The CDR3 extends over 15 amino acids. This chain's CDR3 is CASSLVRANTGELFF. As DNA, the CDR3 is TGCGCCAGCAGCTTGGTACGGGCGAACACCGGGGAGCTGTTTTTT. Variable domain in full (rest from reference TRBV5-1 and TRBJ2-2): KAGVTQTPRYLIKTRGQQVTLSCSPISGHRSVSWYQQTPGQGLQFLFEYFSETQRNKGNFPGRFSGRQFSNSRSEMNVSTLELGDSALYLCASSLVRANTGELFFGEGSRLTVL.

Of note for this clonotype: Germline and junction disagree at one end, which may indicate a read error. The chain recombines TRBV7-3 with TRBJ2-4, with a possible D match to TRBD1 (5 bases). Germline V gene lookup returns CDR1 SGHTA and CDR2 FQGTGA. The CDR3 extends over 8 amino acids. CDR3 loop: CASSQTVF. The CDR3 bases are TGTGCCAGCAGCCAGACAGTTTTC.

This chain joins TRBV12-3 or TRBV12-4 and TRBJ1-5; TRBD1 matches at 7 bases. The CDR3 is 18 amino acids. V shed 4 bases, J shed 3 bases, and the junction held 15 bases outside the gene matches. The CDR3 is CASSWGLLGGFNNQPQHF. The CDR3 nucleotides read TGTGCCAGCAGTTGGGGACTATTAGGGGGCTTTAACAATCAGCCCCAGCATTTT.

This clonotype was observed a few times. The J gene is TRBJ1-1, the V gene TRBV20-1, with D possibly TRBD1 on 6 matching bases. In germline, CDR1 is DFQATT, CDR2 SNEGSKA (reference sequence). Trimming cost V 3 bases and J 7 bases, with 18 bases left between them. This CDR3 spans 14 amino acids. CDR3 protein: CSASERDTPIEAFF. DNA for the CDR3: TGCAGTGCTAGTGAGCGGGACACCCCTATTGAAGCTTTCTTT.

This clonotype was picked up a small number of times. The CDR3 DNA follows: TGTGCCAGCAGTTTAAACCCCAACAGAGGCACCTTC. Its translation: CASSLNPNRGTF. The V and J genes are TRBV12-3 or TRBV12-4 and TRBJ1-2; D is ambiguous. This CDR3 has 12 residues. The V gene lost 2 bases and the J gene lost 13 bases, with 14 bases spanning the gap.

This clonotype has ten or more counts. The chain recombines TRBV7-3 with TRBJ2-2; D call uncertain. The CDR3 is 12 amino acids. V lost 2 bases to trimming and J lost 7 bases, with 5 bases between them. The germline CDR1 and CDR2 sequences are SGHTA and FQGTGA. The CDR3 DNA reads TGTGCCAGCAGCTTAGGGGTCGGGGAGCTGTTTTTT. Protein product: CASSLGVGELFF.

This clonotype was seen ten or more times. This chain connects TRBV18 to TRBJ2-5; D is undetermined. This CDR3 has 13 amino acids. CDR1 and CDR2 from the germline V gene are KGHSH and LQKENI. Between the trimmed V and J ends, which lost 3 bases and 2 bases, there was a span of 7 bases. CDR3 sequence reads: CASSPSLQETQYF. For the CDR3, the DNA is TGTGCCAGCTCACCCTCCCTACAAGAGACCCAGTACTTC.

This clonotype has only a few counts. V is TRBV30 and J is TRBJ1-1; D remains ambiguous. Germline V CDR1 and CDR2: GTSNPN, SVGIG (reference sequence). Trimming took 4 bases from V and 3 from J, leaving 9 bases between them. The CDR3 spans 12 residues. The CDR3 DNA reads as TGTGCCTGGATCCCGAGGCACACTGAAGCTTTCTTT. This gives the protein CAWIPRHTEAFF.

This clonotype was counted only a few times. V is TRBV13 and J is TRBJ2-7; 9 bases match TRBD2. The CDR3 extends over 17 amino acids. V was clipped by 5 bases and J by 4 bases; unmatched bases: 15. In germline, CDR1 is PRHDT, CDR2 FYEKMQ (reference sequence). The CDR3 DNA follows: TGTGCCAGCAGCCCTATGACTAGCGGTCCAATTATTTACGAGCAGTACTTC. Translating it yields CASSPMTSGPIIYEQYF.

The sample holds a few counts of this clonotype. The chain joins TRBV12-3 or TRBV12-4 to TRBJ2-1; 10 bases fit TRBD1. V shed 5 bases and J 9 bases; nucleotides not matched to a gene: 10. The CDR3 consists of 15 residues. The CDR3 loop is CASSAGDRGWSEQFF. The CDR3 DNA follows: TGTGCCAGCAGTGCCGGGGACAGGGGATGGAGTGAGCAGTTCTTC.

This clonotype was observed a few times. This chain's CDR3 is CATSPDGPSTDTQYF. The DNA of the CDR3 is TGTGCCACCAGCCCGGACGGTCCTAGCACAGATACGCAGTATTTT. V gene TRBV15 combines with J gene TRBJ2-3; D remains unclear. Germline lookup yields CDR1 LNHNV and CDR2 YYDKDF (reference sequence). This CDR3 contains 15 residues. With 5 bases removed from V and 0 bases from J, the gap between germline ends came to 12 bases.

The chain employs TRBV27 and TRBJ2-7; the D gene is possibly TRBD1 (6 bases). The germline CDR1 and CDR2 sequences are MNHEY and SMNVEV (reference sequence). V was clipped by 6 bases and J by 0 bases, with 9 bases between them. The CDR3 runs to 13 residues. The CDR3 protein is CASRATGSYEQYF. The CDR3 nucleotides are TGTGCCAGCAGGGCGACAGGCTCCTACGAGCAGTACTTC.

The chain recombines TRBV5-6 with TRBJ2-1; D might be TRBD1 (5 bases). Trimming removed 2 bases from V and 6 bases from J, with 15 bases in between. The CDR3 covers 15 residues. Germline CDR1 reads SGHDT; CDR2 reads YYEEEE. The CDR3 nucleotides are TGTGCCAGCAGCTTATTTCCCAGGGTGGGCAATGAGCAGTTCTTC. Residues: CASSLFPRVGNEQFF. Complete variable domain (other parts from reference TRBV5-6 and TRBJ2-1): DAGVTQSPTHLIKTRGQQVTLRCSPKSGHDTVSWYQQALGQGPQFIFQYYEEEERQRGNFPDRFSGHQFPNYSSELNVNALLLGDSALYLCASSLFPRVGNEQFFGPGTRLTVL.

This clonotype was observed many times. The gene calls are TRBV5-1 and TRBJ2-5; the D gene is possibly TRBD1 (5 bases). CDR3 size: 14 residues. Germline V lookup: CDR1 SGHRS, CDR2 YFSETQ. Trimming left V 0 bases short and J 5 bases short, with 11 bases between. The CDR3 loop is CASSLERAGETQYF. The CDR3 DNA reads TGCGCCAGCAGCTTGGAACGGGCAGGGGAGACCCAGTACTTC.

The V and J genes are TRBV20-1 and TRBJ2-1; TRBD1 is a possible D gene (6 bases). This CDR3 has 12 amino acids. CDR1 is DFQATT, CDR2 SNEGSKA, per germline (reference sequence). V gave up 4 bases and J gave up 3 bases, with 7 bases separating them. The CDR3 sequence: CSAMTGYNEQFF. DNA for the CDR3: TGCAGTGCTATGACAGGCTACAATGAGCAGTTCTTC.

CDR3 loop: CSEQPQETQYF. The CDR3 DNA sequence: TGCAGCGAGCAGCCCCAAGAGACCCAGTACTTC. The V and J genes are TRBV20-1 and TRBJ2-5; unclear D gene. The CDR3 loop spans 11 amino acids. The V gene's germline CDR1 is DFQATT and CDR2 SNEGSKA (reference sequence).

This clonotype was counted a single time. The chain links TRBV20-1 to TRBJ2-3; D is undetermined. V was trimmed by 0 bases and J by 2 bases, leaving 12 bases between them. CDR3 length: 15 amino acids. CDR1 is DFQATT and CDR2 is SNEGSKA in the germline V gene (reference sequence). CDR3: CSARDARWHTDTQYF. CDR3 in DNA: TGCAGTGCTAGAGATGCCCGATGGCACACAGATACGCAGTATTTT.

The chain recombines TRBV5-1 with TRBJ2-7; 11 positions match TRBD2. In germline, CDR1 is SGHRS, CDR2 YFSETQ. V shed 4 bases, J shed 3 bases, and the junction held 9 bases outside the gene matches. This CDR3 has 16 amino acids. CDR3 bases: TGCGCCAGCAGCGTCACCGGGACTAGCGGCCACTACGAGCAGTACTTC. Translation: CASSVTGTSGHYEQYF.

This clonotype was recorded a few times. The chain combines TRBV20-1 with TRBJ1-2; D gene unclear. Germline loops: CDR1 DFQATT, CDR2 SNEGSKA (reference sequence). The CDR3 has 15 residues. The V gene lost 1 base and the J gene lost 4 bases, with 16 bases spanning the gap. The CDR3 is CSARADRLVLYGYTF. For the CDR3, the DNA is TGCAGTGCTAGAGCGGACCGGTTAGTCCTCTATGGCTACACCTTC.